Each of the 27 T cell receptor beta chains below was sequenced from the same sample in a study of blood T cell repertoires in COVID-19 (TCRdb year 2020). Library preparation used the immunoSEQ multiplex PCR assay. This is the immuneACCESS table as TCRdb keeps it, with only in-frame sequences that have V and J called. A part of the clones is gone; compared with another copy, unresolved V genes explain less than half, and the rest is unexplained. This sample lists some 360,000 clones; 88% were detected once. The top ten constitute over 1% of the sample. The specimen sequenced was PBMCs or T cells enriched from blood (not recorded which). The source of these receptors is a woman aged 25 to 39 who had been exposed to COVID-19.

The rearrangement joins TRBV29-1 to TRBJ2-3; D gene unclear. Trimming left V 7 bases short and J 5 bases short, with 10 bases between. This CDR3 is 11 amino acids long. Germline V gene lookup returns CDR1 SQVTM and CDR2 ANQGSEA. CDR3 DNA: TGCAGCGCCCTACCCGAAGATACGCAGTATTTT. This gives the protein CSALPEDTQYF.

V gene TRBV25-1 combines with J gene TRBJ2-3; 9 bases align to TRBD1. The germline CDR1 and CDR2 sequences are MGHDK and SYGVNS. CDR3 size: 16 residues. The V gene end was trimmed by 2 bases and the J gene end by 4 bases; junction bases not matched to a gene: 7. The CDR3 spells CASSEITGGVADTQYF. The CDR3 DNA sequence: TGTGCCAGCAGTGAAATAACAGGGGGCGTCGCAGATACGCAGTATTTT.

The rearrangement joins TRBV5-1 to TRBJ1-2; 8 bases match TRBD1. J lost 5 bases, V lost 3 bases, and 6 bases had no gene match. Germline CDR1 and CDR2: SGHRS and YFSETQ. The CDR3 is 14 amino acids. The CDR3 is CASSSSRTGYGYTF. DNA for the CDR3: TGCGCCAGCAGCTCATCCAGGACAGGGTATGGCTACACCTTC.

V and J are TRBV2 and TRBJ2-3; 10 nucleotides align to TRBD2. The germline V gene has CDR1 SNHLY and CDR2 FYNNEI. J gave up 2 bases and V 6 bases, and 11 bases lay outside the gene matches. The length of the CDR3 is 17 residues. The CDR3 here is CASSKTKLAGTTDTQYF. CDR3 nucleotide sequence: TGTGCCAGCAGCAAAACAAAACTAGCGGGAACCACAGATACGCAGTATTTT.

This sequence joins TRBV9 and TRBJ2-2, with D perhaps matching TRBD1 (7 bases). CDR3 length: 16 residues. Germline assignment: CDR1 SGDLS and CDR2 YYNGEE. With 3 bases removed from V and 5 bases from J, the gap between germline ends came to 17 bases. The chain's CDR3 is CASSALAAGGTGELFF. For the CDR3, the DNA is TGTGCCAGCAGCGCTTTAGCGGCAGGGGGGACCGGGGAGCTGTTTTTT.

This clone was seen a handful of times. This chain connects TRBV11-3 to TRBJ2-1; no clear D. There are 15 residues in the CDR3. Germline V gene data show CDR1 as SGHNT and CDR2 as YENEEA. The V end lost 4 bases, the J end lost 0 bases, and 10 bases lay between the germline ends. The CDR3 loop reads CASSSLVGSYNEQFF. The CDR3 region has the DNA TGTGCCAGCAGCTCCCTAGTAGGCTCCTACAATGAGCAGTTCTTC.

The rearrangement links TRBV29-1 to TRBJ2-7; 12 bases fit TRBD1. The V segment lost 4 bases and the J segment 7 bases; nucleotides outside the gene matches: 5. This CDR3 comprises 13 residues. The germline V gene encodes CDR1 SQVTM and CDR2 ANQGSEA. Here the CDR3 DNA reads TGCAGCGTTGGCCGGGACAGGGGGCATGAGCAGTACTTC. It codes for CSVGRDRGHEQYF.

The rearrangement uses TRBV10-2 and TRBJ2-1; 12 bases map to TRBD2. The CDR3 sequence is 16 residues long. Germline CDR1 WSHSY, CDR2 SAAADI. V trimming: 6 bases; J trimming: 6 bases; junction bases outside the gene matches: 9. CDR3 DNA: TGCGCCAGCAGCCCGTTCCTAGCGGGAGGGTCCAATGAGCAGTTCTTC. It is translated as CASSPFLAGGSNEQFF.

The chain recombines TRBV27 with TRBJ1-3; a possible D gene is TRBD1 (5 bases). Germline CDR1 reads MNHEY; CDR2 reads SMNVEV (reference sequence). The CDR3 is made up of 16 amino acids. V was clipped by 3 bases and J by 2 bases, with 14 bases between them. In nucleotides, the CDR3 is TGTGCCAGCAGTTTGGGGGGGGAAGTAGCTGGAAACACCATATATTTT. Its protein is CASSLGGEVAGNTIYF.

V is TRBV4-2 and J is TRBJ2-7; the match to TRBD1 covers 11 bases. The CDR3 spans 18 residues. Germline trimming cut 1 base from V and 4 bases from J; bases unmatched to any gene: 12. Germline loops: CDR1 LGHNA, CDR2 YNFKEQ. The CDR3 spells CASSQGRPLRDRGYEQYF. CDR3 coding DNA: TGTGCCAGCAGCCAAGGCAGACCCCTCCGGGACAGGGGGTACGAGCAGTACTTC.

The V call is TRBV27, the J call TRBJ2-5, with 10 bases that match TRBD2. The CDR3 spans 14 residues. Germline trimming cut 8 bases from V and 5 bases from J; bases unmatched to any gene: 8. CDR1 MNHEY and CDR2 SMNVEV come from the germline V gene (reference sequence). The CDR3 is CASRLAGLGETQYF. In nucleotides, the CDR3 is TGTGCCAGCCGACTAGCGGGTCTTGGCGAGACCCAGTACTTC.

The CDR3 here is CASSYRREGSNEQFF. The CDR3 DNA is TGTGCCAGCAGTTACAGGCGGGAGGGCAGCAATGAGCAGTTCTTC. The chain uses TRBV6-5 and TRBJ2-1, with 9 bases fitting TRBD2. The CDR3 consists of 15 residues. Germline assignment: CDR1 MNHEY and CDR2 SVGAGI. V was pared by 2 bases and J by 6 bases, with 5 bases of the junction left unmatched.

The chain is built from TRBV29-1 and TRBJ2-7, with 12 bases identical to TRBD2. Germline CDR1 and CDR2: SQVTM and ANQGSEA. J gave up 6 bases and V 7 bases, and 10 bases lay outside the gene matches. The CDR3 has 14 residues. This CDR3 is CSAGPSGRASEQYF. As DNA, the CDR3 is TGCAGCGCTGGGCCTAGCGGGAGGGCCTCCGAGCAGTACTTC.

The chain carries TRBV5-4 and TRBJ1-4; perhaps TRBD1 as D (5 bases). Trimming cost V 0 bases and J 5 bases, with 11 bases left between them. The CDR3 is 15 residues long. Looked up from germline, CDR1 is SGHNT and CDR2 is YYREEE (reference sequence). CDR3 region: CASSLARDGNEKLFF. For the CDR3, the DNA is TGTGCCAGCAGCTTGGCGCGGGACGGAAATGAAAAACTGTTTTTT.

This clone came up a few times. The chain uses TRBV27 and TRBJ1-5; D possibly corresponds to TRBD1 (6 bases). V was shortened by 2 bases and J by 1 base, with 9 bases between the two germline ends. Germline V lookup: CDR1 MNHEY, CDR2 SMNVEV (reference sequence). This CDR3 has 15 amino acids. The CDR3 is CASSLTDRSNQPQHF. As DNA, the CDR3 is TGTGCCAGCAGTTTAACGGACAGAAGCAATCAGCCCCAGCATTTT.

This chain's CDR3 is CASSSRRFYNSPLHF. The CDR3 DNA reads as TGTGCCAGCAGTTCCAGGCGCTTCTATAATTCACCCCTCCACTTT. J is TRBJ1-6 and V is TRBV28; D is undetermined. This CDR3 is built from 15 residues. Trimming took 4 bases from V and 3 from J, leaving 10 bases between them. The germline V gene has CDR1 MDHEN and CDR2 SYDVKM.

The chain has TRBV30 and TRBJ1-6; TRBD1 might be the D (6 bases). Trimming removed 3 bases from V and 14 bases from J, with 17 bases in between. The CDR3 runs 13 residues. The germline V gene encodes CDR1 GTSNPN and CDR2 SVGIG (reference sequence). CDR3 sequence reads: CAWSSGGAVTLHF. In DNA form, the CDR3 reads TGTGCCTGGAGCTCCGGGGGGGCCGTCACCCTCCACTTT.

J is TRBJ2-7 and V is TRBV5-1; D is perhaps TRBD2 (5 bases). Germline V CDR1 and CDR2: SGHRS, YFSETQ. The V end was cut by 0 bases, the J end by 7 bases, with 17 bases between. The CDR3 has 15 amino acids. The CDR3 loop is CASSLVDLSGSEQYF. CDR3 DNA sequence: TGCGCCAGCAGCTTGGTGGACCTAAGCGGAAGTGAGCAGTACTTC. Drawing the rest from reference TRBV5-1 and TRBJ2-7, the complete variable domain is KAGVTQTPRYLIKTRGQQVTLSCSPISGHRSVSWYQQTPGQGLQFLFEYFSETQRNKGNFPGRFSGRQFSNSRSEMNVSTLELGDSALYLCASSLVDLSGSEQYFGPGTRLTVT.

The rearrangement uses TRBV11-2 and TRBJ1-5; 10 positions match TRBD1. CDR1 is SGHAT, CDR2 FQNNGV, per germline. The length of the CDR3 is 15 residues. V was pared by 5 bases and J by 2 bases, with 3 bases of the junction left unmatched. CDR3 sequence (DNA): TGTGCCAGCAGCCCCGGGACAGGGGGCAATCAGCCCCAGCATTTT. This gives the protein CASSPGTGGNQPQHF.

CDR3 in DNA: TGTGCCAGCAGTTGGGGCCGGTTCACTGAAGCTTTCTTT. It translates to CASSWGRFTEAFF. This sequence joins TRBV28 and TRBJ1-1; D is possibly TRBD1 (5 bases). Germline V CDR1 and CDR2: MDHEN, SYDVKM. The V gene lost 4 bases and the J gene lost 4 bases, with 10 bases spanning the gap. The CDR3 spans 13 residues.

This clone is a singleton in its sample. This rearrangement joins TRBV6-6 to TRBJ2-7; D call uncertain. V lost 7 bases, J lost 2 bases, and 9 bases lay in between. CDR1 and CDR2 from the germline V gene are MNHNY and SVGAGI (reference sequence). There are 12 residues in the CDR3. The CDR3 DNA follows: TGTGCCAGCACGGCAGGTCCCTACGAGCAGTACTTC. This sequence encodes CASTAGPYEQYF.

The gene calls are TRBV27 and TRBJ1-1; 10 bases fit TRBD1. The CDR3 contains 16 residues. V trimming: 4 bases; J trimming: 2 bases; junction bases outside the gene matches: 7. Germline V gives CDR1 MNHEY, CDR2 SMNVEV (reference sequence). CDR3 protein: CASSSGQGKGNTEAFF. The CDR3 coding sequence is TGTGCCAGCAGTTCGGGACAGGGGAAGGGTAACACTGAAGCTTTCTTT.

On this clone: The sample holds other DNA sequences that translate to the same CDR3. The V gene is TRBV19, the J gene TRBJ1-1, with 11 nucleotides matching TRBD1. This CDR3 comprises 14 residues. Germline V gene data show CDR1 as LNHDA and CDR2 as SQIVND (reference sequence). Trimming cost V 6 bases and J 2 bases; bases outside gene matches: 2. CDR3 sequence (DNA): TGTGCCAGTAGGTGGACAGGGGGCAACACTGAAGCTTTCTTT. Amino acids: CASRWTGGNTEAFF.

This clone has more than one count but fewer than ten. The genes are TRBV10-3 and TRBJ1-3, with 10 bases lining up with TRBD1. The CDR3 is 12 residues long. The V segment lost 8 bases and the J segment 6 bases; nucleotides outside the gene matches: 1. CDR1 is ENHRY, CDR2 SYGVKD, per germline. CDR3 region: CAIGTGENTIYF. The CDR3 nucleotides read TGTGCCATCGGGACAGGGGAAAACACCATATATTTT.

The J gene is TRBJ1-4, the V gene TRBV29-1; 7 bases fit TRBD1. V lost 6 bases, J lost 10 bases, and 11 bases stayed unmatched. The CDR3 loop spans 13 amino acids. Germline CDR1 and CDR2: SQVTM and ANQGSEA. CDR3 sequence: CSVASPGGLKLFF. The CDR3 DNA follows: TGCAGCGTCGCGAGTCCAGGGGGTTTAAAACTGTTTTTT.

CDR3 in DNA: TGTGCCAGCAGGCACCTCGGACAGGGGGTTTTGGCTGGGGCCAACGTCCTGACTTTC. It encodes CASRHLGQGVLAGANVLTF. The genes are TRBV28 and TRBJ2-6; the match to TRBD1 covers 10 bases. From germline, CDR1 is MDHEN and CDR2 SYDVKM. The trim removed 6 bases at V and 2 bases at J, leaving 13 bases unmatched. The CDR3 has 19 residues.

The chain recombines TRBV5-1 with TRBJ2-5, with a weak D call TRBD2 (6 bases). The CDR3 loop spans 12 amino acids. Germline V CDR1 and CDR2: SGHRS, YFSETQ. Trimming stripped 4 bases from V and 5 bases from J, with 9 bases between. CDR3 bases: TGCGCCAGCAGCCGGGAGCATGAGACCCAGTACTTC. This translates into CASSREHETQYF.